Shown below are 14 T cell receptor beta chains from a single sample sequenced in a study of cytomegalovirus exposure and HLA in healthy donors. A multiplex PCR was run with 60 Vbeta primers and 13 Jbeta primers. Sequencing used immunoSEQ multiplex PCR; TCRdb keeps in-frame clones, though not all of them. The sample comprises about 160,000 clones, 70% to 85% of which are singletons, and approximately 2.1% rests with the top ten. Sequencing used PBMCs. The receptor source for this set is a middle-aged man in good health and CMV-seropositive.

The chain carries TRBV2 and TRBJ2-3, with 8 positions matching TRBD2. CDR1 SNHLY and CDR2 FYNNEI come from the germline V gene. The CDR3 is 15 amino acids. J lost 4 bases, V lost 6 bases, and 9 bases had no gene match. In DNA form, the CDR3 reads TGTGCCAGCAGCCCCTTAGCGGGGTCGGCAGATACGCAGTATTTT. Translation: CASSPLAGSADTQYF.

The rearrangement links TRBV4-3 to TRBJ2-1; TRBD2 matches 10 bases. With 0 bases clipped from V and 6 bases from J, the junction kept 5 bases outside the gene matches. The CDR3 spans 16 residues. Looked up from germline, CDR1 is LGHNA and CDR2 is YSLEER. The CDR3 nucleotides are TGCGCCAGCAGCCAAGATCCCAGCGGGGGGGCCAATGAGCAGTTCTTC. Amino acids: CASSQDPSGGANEQFF.

The chain joins TRBV6-5 to TRBJ1-1, with 7 bases aligning to TRBD1. J was trimmed by 5 bases and V by 2 bases; bases with no gene match: 8. The CDR3 is 15 residues long. CDR1 is MNHEY, CDR2 SVGAGI, per germline. The CDR3 spells CASSYTSTGRTEAFF. In nucleotides, the CDR3 is TGTGCCAGCAGTTACACGTCGACAGGGAGGACTGAAGCTTTCTTT.

This rearrangement joins TRBV10-3 to TRBJ2-4; possible D gene TRBD1, 6 bases. CDR1 and CDR2 (germline): ENHRY, SYGVKD. The CDR3 has 16 residues. V lost 6 bases to trimming and J lost 0 bases, with 15 bases between them. The CDR3 DNA follows: TGTGCCATCAGCCCCGGGCAGGGGTTAGCCAAAAACATTCAGTACTTC. Encoded protein: CAISPGQGLAKNIQYF.

This clone was picked up a small number of times. CDR3 in DNA: TGTGCCAGCAGCCAAACACAGGGGACGGTTCAGCCCCAGCATTTT. Amino acid sequence: CASSQTQGTVQPQHF. V is TRBV4-2 and J is TRBJ1-5; TRBD1 matches 7 bases. Germline V lookup: CDR1 LGHNA, CDR2 YNFKEQ. V shed 2 bases, J shed 6 bases, and the junction held 7 bases outside the gene matches. The CDR3 spans 15 residues.

The chain has TRBV7-2 and TRBJ2-7; the D gene is possibly TRBD1 (5 bases). Germline CDR1 is SGHTA and CDR2 is FQGNSA. Between the trimmed V and J ends, which lost 1 base and 2 bases, there was a span of 12 bases. The CDR3 extends over 15 amino acids. CDR3 sequence: CASSLGPGSTYEQYF. CDR3 sequence (DNA): TGTGCCAGCAGCTTAGGGCCAGGGTCAACCTACGAGCAGTACTTC. The full variable domain, rest sourced from reference TRBV7-2 and TRBJ2-7, is GAGVSQSPSNKVTEKGKDVELRCDPISGHTALYWYRQSLGQGLEFLIYFQGNSAPDKSGLPSDRFSAERTGGSVSTLTIQRTQQEDSAVYLCASSLGPGSTYEQYFGPGTRLTVT.

The V and J genes are TRBV9 and TRBJ1-6; D gene ambiguous. Trimming removed 2 bases at V and 0 bases at J, with 9 bases between. This CDR3 comprises 16 residues. The germline V gene has CDR1 SGDLS and CDR2 YYNGEE. For the CDR3, the DNA is TGTGCCAGCAGCGTCGGGAGGGCCTCCTATAATTCACCCCTCCACTTT. Translating gives CASSVGRASYNSPLHF.

As regards this clone: Other DNA sequences within the sample encode an identical CDR3. This sequence joins TRBV10-2 and TRBJ1-5; D uncertain. Germline V CDR1 and CDR2: WSHSY, SAAADI. This CDR3 region has 14 residues. Trimming cost V 3 bases and J 0 bases, with 6 bases left between them. The CDR3 sequence is CASSDGYSNQPQHF. DNA of the CDR3: TGCGCCAGCAGTGACGGTTATAGCAATCAGCCCCAGCATTTT.

The chain uses TRBV5-1 and TRBJ2-1; D not resolved. The V end lost 0 bases, the J end lost 6 bases, and 10 bases lay between the germline ends. There are 14 residues in the CDR3. Germline V gene sequence: CDR1 SGHRS, CDR2 YFSETQ. This CDR3 is CASSLGQDFNEQFF. In DNA form, the CDR3 reads TGCGCCAGCAGCTTGGGTCAGGATTTCAATGAGCAGTTCTTC.

V and J are TRBV15 and TRBJ2-1; 9 positions match TRBD1. In germline, CDR1 is LNHNV, CDR2 YYDKDF (reference sequence). V lost 5 bases and J lost 2; bases outside the gene matches: 4. The CDR3 has 15 residues. CDR3 sequence reads: CATSSRTGAYNEQFF. The CDR3 DNA is TGTGCCACCAGCTCCAGGACAGGGGCCTACAATGAGCAGTTCTTC.

A few counts support this clone. The rearrangement uses TRBV19 and TRBJ1-4; D might be TRBD1 (5 bases). Trimming left V 3 bases short and J 6 bases short, with 11 bases between. The germline CDR1 and CDR2 sequences are LNHDA and SQIVND (reference sequence). This CDR3 has 14 residues. The CDR3 reads CASSIAAGYEKLFF. The CDR3 DNA reads TGTGCCAGTAGTATTGCCGCAGGGTATGAAAAACTGTTTTTT.

V gene TRBV4-1 combines with J gene TRBJ2-3, with D possibly TRBD2 on 5 matching bases. The V end lost 1 base, the J end lost 6 bases, and 11 bases lay between the germline ends. Germline CDR1 is MGHRA and CDR2 is YSYEKL. The CDR3 totals 14 residues. The CDR3 loop reads CASSQVGGGDTQYF. CDR3 nucleotides: TGCGCCAGCAGCCAAGTAGGAGGCGGGGATACGCAGTATTTT.

The gene calls are TRBV7-9 and TRBJ1-5; 9 nucleotides align to TRBD1. Per the germline V gene, CDR1 is SEHNR and CDR2 is FQNEAQ (reference sequence). There are 15 residues in the CDR3. The junction had 5 bases not matched to a gene; V was cut back by 1 base and J by 7 bases. This chain's CDR3 is CASSLVGTGLQPQHF. The CDR3, as DNA: TGTGCCAGCAGCTTAGTTGGGACAGGGCTCCAGCCCCAGCATTTT.

Written as DNA, the CDR3 is TGTGCCAGCAGTGCTGCACAGGGGGCAGGCTCTGGGGCCAACGTCCTGACTTTC. Protein product: CASSAAQGAGSGANVLTF. The chain has TRBV25-1 and TRBJ2-6; TRBD1 matches 9 bases. The CDR3 has 18 residues. Germline V gives CDR1 MGHDK, CDR2 SYGVNS. V lost 4 bases to trimming and J lost 0 bases; unmatched junction nucleotides: 7.